This T cell receptor beta chain was sequenced for a study of shared clonotypes between healthy human individuals. TCRdb's copy holds only in-frame clones and misses some; the assay was immunoSEQ multiplex PCR. Of about 2 million clones detected, about 95% appear once; the ten largest clones hold around 1.1%. The sample holds one count of this clone. Naive CD8 isolation took CD45RO-negative cells positively selected for CCR7 and excluded terminally differentiated effector memory CD45RA+ cells. Material: naive CD8+ T cells sorted from blood. The clonotype originates from a man younger than 35 in good health.

Here the CDR3 reads CASSSSAPGAPRLSTDTQYF. As DNA, the CDR3 is TGTGCCAGCAGTTCATCAGCTCCGGGGGCCCCACGTCTTAGCACAGATACGCAGTATTTT. This chain joins TRBV27 and TRBJ2-3; D tentatively reads TRBD1 or TRBD2 (6 bases each). This CDR3 contains 20 residues. Germline CDR1 reads MNHEY; CDR2 reads SMNVEV (reference sequence). V lost 4 bases and J 0 bases, leaving 26 bases between the germline ends.